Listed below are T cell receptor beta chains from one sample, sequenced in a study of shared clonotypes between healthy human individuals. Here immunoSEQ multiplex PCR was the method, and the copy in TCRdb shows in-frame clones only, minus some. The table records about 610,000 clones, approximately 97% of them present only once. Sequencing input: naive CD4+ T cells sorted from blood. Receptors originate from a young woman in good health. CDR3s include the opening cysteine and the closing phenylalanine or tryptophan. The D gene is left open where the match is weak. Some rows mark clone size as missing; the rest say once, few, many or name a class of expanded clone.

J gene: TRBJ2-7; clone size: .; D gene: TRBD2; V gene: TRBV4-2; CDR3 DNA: TGTGCCAGCAGCCAAGATCGCCCTAGCGGGAGTCTCAATTACGAGCAGTACTTC; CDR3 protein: CASSQDRPSGSLNYEQYF
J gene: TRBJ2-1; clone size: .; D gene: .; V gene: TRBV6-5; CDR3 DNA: TGTGCCAGCAGTAGATTGGGCGGGAACTACAATGAGCAGTTCTTC; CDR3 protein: CASSRLGGNYNEQFF
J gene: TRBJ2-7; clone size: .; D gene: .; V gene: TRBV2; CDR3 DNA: TGTGCCAGCAAAAGGGGTCTGGCTTCCTACGAGCAGTACTTC; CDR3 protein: CASKRGLASYEQYF
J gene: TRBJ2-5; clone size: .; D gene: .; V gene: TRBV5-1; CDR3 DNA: TGCGCCAGCCGCCCGAGGGGGGAGCAAGAGACCCAGTACTTC; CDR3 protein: CASRPRGEQETQYF
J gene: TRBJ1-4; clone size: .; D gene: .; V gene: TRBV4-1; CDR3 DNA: TGCGCCAGCAGCCTAGGGCCCCTGGGGGGAATGACTGAAAAACTGTTTTTT; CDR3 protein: CASSLGPLGGMTEKLFF
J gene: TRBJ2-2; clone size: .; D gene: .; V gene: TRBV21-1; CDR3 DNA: TGTGCCAGCAGCTATTCTTCTCCTAATGACACCGGGGAGCTGTTTTTT; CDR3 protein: CASSYSSPNDTGELFF
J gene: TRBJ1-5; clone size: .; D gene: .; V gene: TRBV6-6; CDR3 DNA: TGTGCCAGCAGTTACCAGGGTCCTAATCAGCCCCAGCATTTT; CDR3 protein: CASSYQGPNQPQHF
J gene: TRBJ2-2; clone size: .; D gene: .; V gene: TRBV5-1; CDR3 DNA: TGCGCCAGCAGCTTGGCAGGGGCTGGCGGGGAGCTGTTTTTT; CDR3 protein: CASSLAGAGGELFF
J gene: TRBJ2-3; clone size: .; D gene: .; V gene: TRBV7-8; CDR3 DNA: TGTGCCAGCAGCCCCCACCGGGACCGGACAGATACGCAGTATTTT; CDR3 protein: CASSPHRDRTDTQYF
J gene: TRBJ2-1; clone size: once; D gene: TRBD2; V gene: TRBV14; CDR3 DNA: TGTGCCAGCAGCCAACTCCATACGGGACTAGTTCTCACCTTCAATGAGCAGTTCTTC; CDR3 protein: CASSQLHTGLVLTFNEQFF
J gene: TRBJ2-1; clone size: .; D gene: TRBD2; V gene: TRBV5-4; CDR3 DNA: TGTGCCAGCAGCTCCACCAGCGGGAATTACTACAATGAGCAGTTCTTC; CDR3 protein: CASSSTSGNYYNEQFF
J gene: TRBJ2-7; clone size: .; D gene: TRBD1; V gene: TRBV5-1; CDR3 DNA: TGCGCCAGCAGCTTAGGGACAGGGGCGTACGAGCAGTACTTC; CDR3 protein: CASSLGTGAYEQYF
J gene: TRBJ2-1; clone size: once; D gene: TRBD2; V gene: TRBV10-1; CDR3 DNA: TGCGCCAGCAGTGAGCTAGGGACTAGCCGGTCCAATGAGCAGTTCTTC; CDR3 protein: CASSELGTSRSNEQFF
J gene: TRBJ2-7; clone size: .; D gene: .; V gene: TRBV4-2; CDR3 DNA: TGTGCCAGCAGCTTGCGAAGGGTGGCGAACGAGCAGTACTTC; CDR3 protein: CASSLRRVANEQYF
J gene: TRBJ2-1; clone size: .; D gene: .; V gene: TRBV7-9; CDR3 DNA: TGTGCCAGCAGCGCCCGTACCTACAATGAGCAGTTCTTC; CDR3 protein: CASSARTYNEQFF
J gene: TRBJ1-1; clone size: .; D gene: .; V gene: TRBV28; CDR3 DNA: TGTGCCAGCAGACCGGGGGGGACTGAAGCTTTCTTT; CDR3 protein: CASRPGGTEAFF